This TCR beta chain was documented in a study of cytomegalovirus exposure and HLA in healthy donors. Study-wide findings and caveats: As confirmed in vitro, a few CMV-associated chains were specific for CMV antigens. The study flagged around 160 TCR beta chains as cytomegalovirus-associated. Some public TCRs appeared in many individuals, while most sequences were rare. Within the data, a cluster of highly shared sequence variants was likely a sequencing artifact.

Use of 60 Vbeta and 13 Jbeta primers characterized the PCR. Produced via immunoSEQ multiplex PCR; TCRdb's table is partial and in-frame only. This sample has hundreds of thousands of clones, with 83% found just once. Remarks on this clone: No antigen is known for it.

This CDR3 has 15 amino acids. Germline V gene lookup returns CDR1 SGHRS and CDR2 YFSETQ. V dropped 1 base and J dropped 2 bases, with 10 bases sitting between them. This sequence joins TRBV5-1 and TRBJ2-1, with D perhaps TRBD1 (6 bases). The TCR originated in a girl between 10 and 17 years old in good health and CMV-seronegative. The source material was PBMCs. CDR3 in DNA: TGCGCCAGCAGCTTGTCAGGGGACACCTACAATGAGCAGTTCTTC. It is translated as CASSLSGDTYNEQFF.